Described below is a single T cell receptor beta chain sequence and its context. What it binds is unknown. The data originate from a study of T cells expressing NK-cell markers. Study-wide context: According to the study, TCR beta repertoires originated from sorted CD3+CD56+NKG2C+, CD3+CD56+NKG2C- and CD3+CD56-NKG2C+ T cells. The eight sequenced donors comprised seven who were HCMV-seropositive and one who was seronegative. Overall study results and limits: What remained unclear was the HCMV specificity of expanded NKG2C+ T cell clones.

The CDR3 consists of 14 residues. CDR1 is SGDLS, CDR2 YYNGEE, per germline. TCRdb reanalyzed the 5' RACE reads, giving one entry per CDR3 protein sequence and no DNA. This listing includes about 550,000 distinct CDR3 sequences. This receptor was obtained from a man younger than 30 in good health. This sequence joins TRBV9 and TRBJ2-3. Sequencing was done on a sample of blood T cells: a sorted CD56 or NKG2C T cell subset, CD4+ or CD8+ T cells, or bulk PBMC T cells (not recorded which). CDR3 in amino acids: CASSAKMRPDTQYF.